One and the same sample provided the 3 T cell receptor beta chains below, sequenced in a study of T cell repertoires in cytomegalovirus infection. Their antigens are not known. TCRdb processed the reads anew with MiXCR; each CDR3 protein has one entry. The sample gives under 850,000 distinct CDR3 sequences, around 31% of which show up once; around a sixth is in the top ten. The starting material was cultured PBMCs, obtained from culture after CMV antigen stimulation. The receptors stem from a human donor in good health (CMV status not recorded). Some clones in this sample may be carry-over from other donors' samples.

This rearrangement joins TRBV12-3 or TRBV12-4 to TRBJ2-3, with 12 bases identical to TRBD2. The V and J ends lost 6 bases and 4 bases, in that order; junction bases with no gene match: 8. The CDR3 sequence is 16 residues long. DNA for the CDR3: TGTGCCAGCAGCAAAGGACTAGCGGGGACCCCAGATACGCAGTATTTT. The encoded protein is CASSKGLAGTPDTQYF.

CDR3 protein: CSARVRNNEQFF. Here the CDR3 DNA reads TGCAGTGCTAGAGTGCGCAACAATGAGCAGTTCTTC. V and J are TRBV20-1 and TRBJ2-1; no clear D gene. The CDR3 spans 12 residues. Germline V gives CDR1 DFQATT, CDR2 SNEGSKA (reference sequence). The ends were cut back, 1 base at V and 5 bases at J, with 6 bases in the middle.

This clonotype appeared a few times. The V gene is TRBV2, the J gene TRBJ2-3, with unresolved D. Germline V gene lookup returns CDR1 SNHLY and CDR2 FYNNEI. This CDR3 is 13 amino acids long. V shed 7 bases and J shed 2 bases, with 10 bases lying between them. In nucleotides, the CDR3 is TGTGCCAGCACCCCCGGGCCCACAGATACGCAGTATTTT. It codes for CASTPGPTDTQYF.